What follows are 15 T cell receptor beta chains derived from one specimen sequenced in a study of T cells in localized non-small cell lung cancer. Clones were sequenced by immunoSEQ multiplex PCR, and TCRdb holds only the in-frame ones, with some missing. The repertoire has 130,000 or so clones, around 90% of them found once; the top ten carry around 1.7%. Sequences were derived from peripheral blood, sampled before any cancer treatment. Source of these receptors: a female donor aged 60 or older with stage I lung adenocarcinoma.

The chain has TRBV4-2 and TRBJ2-7; D remains unclear. V gave up 1 base and J gave up 6 bases, with 13 bases separating them. From germline, CDR1 is LGHNA and CDR2 YNFKEQ. The CDR3 runs to 14 residues. The CDR3 DNA reads as TGTGCCAGCAGCCAAGGATGGTTAGCTGGCGAGCAGTACTTC. Translating it yields CASSQGWLAGEQYF.

The V call is TRBV21-1, the J call TRBJ2-5; TRBD1 is taken as the D call from the table, unchecked against the DNA. TRBV21-1 is a pseudogene segment. The CDR3 totals 15 residues. The CDR3: CASKFALDRGETQYF. In nucleotides, the CDR3 is TGTGCCAGCAAGTTCGCCTTGGACAGAGGAGAGACCCAGTACTTC.

The V call is TRBV23-1, the J call TRBJ2-7, with D uncertain. TRBV23-1 is filed as an ORF, its function uncertain. This CDR3 has 14 residues. Trimming took 2 bases from V and 3 from J, leaving 11 bases between them. CDR3 sequence (DNA): TGCGCCAGCAGTCAAGCTGGGTCCGGCTACGAGCAGTACTTC. Translating it yields CASSQAGSGYEQYF.

This clone appeared a single time. J is TRBJ2-1 and V is TRBV7-9; TRBD2 matches at 16 bases. V gave up 4 bases and J gave up 0 bases; unmatched junction bases: 6. This CDR3 comprises 19 residues. Germline V gives CDR1 SEHNR, CDR2 FQNEAQ (reference sequence). CDR3 DNA: TGTGCCAGCAGCTCCGGGACTAGCGGGAGGGCCAGCTCCTACAATGAGCAGTTCTTC. The encoded protein is CASSSGTSGRASSYNEQFF.

V and J are TRBV20-1 and TRBJ2-7; possibly TRBD1 or TRBD2 for D (6 bases each). Germline CDR1 reads DFQATT; CDR2 reads SNEGSKA (reference sequence). The CDR3 loop spans 11 amino acids. The CDR3 nucleotides are TGCAGCGGGGGCGCGGGCTACGAGCAGTACTTC. Protein: CSGGAGYEQYF.

V usage is TRBV9 and J usage is TRBJ2-3; 11 bases fit TRBD2. In germline, CDR1 is SGDLS, CDR2 YYNGEE. The CDR3 runs to 16 residues. V lost 1 base, J lost 4 bases, and 5 bases stayed unmatched. Written as DNA, the CDR3 is TGTGCCAGCAGCGTAACTCTAGCGGGAGGTGCAGATACGCAGTATTTT. It is translated as CASSVTLAGGADTQYF.

This chain uses TRBV20-1 with TRBJ2-4, with D perhaps matching TRBD2 (5 bases). The germline V and J ends were trimmed by 7 bases and 15 bases, with 19 bases remaining between them. The CDR3 loop spans 11 amino acids. Per germline, CDR1 DFQATT and CDR2 SNEGSKA (reference sequence). The CDR3 DNA is TGCAGTGGAGAGAGGGCGGACTTTCGGTACTTC. It translates to CSGERADFRYF.

In DNA, the CDR3 is TGTGCCAGCAGCCTACCGGGACAGAACACCGGGGAGCTGTTTTTT. Protein product: CASSLPGQNTGELFF. The chain employs TRBV7-6 and TRBJ2-2, with D perhaps TRBD1 (6 bases). The V end lost 5 bases, the J end lost 1 base, and 11 bases lay between the germline ends. The CDR3 is 15 amino acids. CDR1 SGHVS and CDR2 FNYEAQ come from the germline V gene.

This chain links TRBV14 with TRBJ2-3; D might be TRBD1 (6 bases). Trimming stripped 4 bases from V and 0 bases from J, with 11 bases between. Per germline, CDR1 SGHDN and CDR2 FVKESK. The CDR3 spans 15 residues. The CDR3, as DNA: TGTGCCAGCAGCCGCCTAGGGGGAAGCACAGATACGCAGTATTTT. Its translation is CASSRLGGSTDTQYF.

The CDR3 sequence: CAWRWVSGNTIYF. Here the CDR3 DNA reads TGTGCCTGGAGGTGGGTCTCTGGAAACACCATATATTTT. V and J are TRBV30 and TRBJ1-3; D is ambiguous. There are 13 residues in the CDR3. Germline lookup yields CDR1 GTSNPN and CDR2 SVGIG (reference sequence). Trimming stripped 3 bases from V and 0 bases from J, with 6 bases between.

The chain uses TRBV7-9 and TRBJ2-3, with a possible D match to TRBD2 (5 bases). Germline V lookup: CDR1 SEHNR, CDR2 FQNEAQ (reference sequence). This CDR3 comprises 13 residues. The CDR3 DNA follows: TGTGCTAATGGGCGCGGGCACACAGATACGCAGTATTTT. It encodes CANGRGHTDTQYF.

The chain carries TRBV10-3 and TRBJ1-1; perhaps TRBD1 as D (5 bases). Trimming cost V 4 bases and J 6 bases, with 15 bases left between them. The CDR3 extends over 14 amino acids. Germline CDR1 is ENHRY and CDR2 is SYGVKD. CDR3 sequence reads: CAISVGQGRAEAFF. Written as DNA, the CDR3 is TGTGCCATCAGTGTCGGTCAGGGACGGGCTGAAGCTTTCTTT.

The chain uses TRBV9 and TRBJ1-1, with D possibly matching TRBD1 (6 bases). The length of the CDR3 is 15 residues. Per germline, CDR1 SGDLS and CDR2 YYNGEE. V was trimmed by 3 bases and J by 0 bases, leaving 12 bases between them. CDR3 sequence: CASSALGALNTEAFF. CDR3 bases: TGTGCCAGCAGCGCCCTGGGGGCCTTGAACACTGAAGCTTTCTTT.

The V gene is TRBV2, the J gene TRBJ2-6; 7 bases line up with TRBD1. The CDR3 has 16 residues. V lost 7 bases to trimming and J lost 0 bases; unmatched junction nucleotides: 6. Germline lookup yields CDR1 SNHLY and CDR2 FYNNEI. DNA for the CDR3: TGTGCCAGCACCCGGGACAGCCACTCTGGGGCCAACGTCCTGACTTTC. Its protein is CASTRDSHSGANVLTF.

CDR3 in amino acids: CASSSGGREQYF. In DNA, the CDR3 is TGTGCCAGCAGTTCGGGGGGCCGCGAGCAGTACTTC. The chain uses TRBV27 and TRBJ2-7; maybe TRBD2 (7 bases). From germline, CDR1 is MNHEY and CDR2 SMNVEV (reference sequence). The CDR3 extends over 12 amino acids. Trimming pared 4 bases from V and 6 bases from J, leaving 10 bases between.